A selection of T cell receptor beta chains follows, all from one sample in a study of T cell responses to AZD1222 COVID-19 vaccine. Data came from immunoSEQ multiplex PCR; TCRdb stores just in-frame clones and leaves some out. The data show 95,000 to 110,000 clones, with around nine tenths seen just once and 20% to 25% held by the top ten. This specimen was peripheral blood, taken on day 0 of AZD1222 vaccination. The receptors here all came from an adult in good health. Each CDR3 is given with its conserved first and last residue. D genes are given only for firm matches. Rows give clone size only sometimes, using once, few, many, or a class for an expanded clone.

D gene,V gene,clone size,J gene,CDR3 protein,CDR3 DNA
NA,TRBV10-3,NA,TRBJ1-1,CAISTTSTFTEAFF,TGTGCCATTTCTACGACTTCGACCTTCACTGAAGCTTTCTTT
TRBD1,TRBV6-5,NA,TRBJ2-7,CASSRGDRSNEQYF,TGTGCCAGCAGTCGTGGGGACAGGTCGAACGAGCAGTACTTC
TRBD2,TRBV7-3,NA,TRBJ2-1,CASSTQSGGANNEQFF,TGTGCCAGCAGCACCCAGAGCGGGGGGGCTAACAATGAGCAGTTCTTC
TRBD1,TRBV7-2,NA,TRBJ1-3,CASSRTGTGNTIYF,TGTGCCAGCAGCCGGACAGGGACAGGAAACACCATATATTTT
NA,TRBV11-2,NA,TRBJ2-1,CASSFLGGTGNEQFF,TGTGCCAGCAGCTTCCTGGGGGGGACAGGCAATGAGCAGTTCTTC
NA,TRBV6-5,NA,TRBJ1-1,CASSYSRTTEAFF,TGTGCCAGCAGTTACTCGAGAACCACTGAAGCTTTCTTT
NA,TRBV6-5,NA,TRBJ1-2,CASSRGEPYGYTF,TGTGCCAGCAGTAGGGGAGAACCCTATGGCTACACCTTC
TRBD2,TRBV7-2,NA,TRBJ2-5,CASSFRRGGETQYF,TGTGCCAGCAGTTTCCGTAGGGGAGGGGAGACCCAGTACTTC
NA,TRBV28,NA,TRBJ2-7,CASTDTDTYEQYF,TGTGCCAGCACGGACACCGACACCTACGAGCAGTACTTC
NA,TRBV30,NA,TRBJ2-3,CAWNNWLDTQYF,TGTGCCTGGAATAACTGGCTAGATACGCAGTATTTT
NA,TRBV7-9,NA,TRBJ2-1,CASSRKDNYNEQFF,TGTGCCAGCAGCCGAAAGGACAACTACAATGAGCAGTTCTTC
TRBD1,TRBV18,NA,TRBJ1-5,CASSPQGGLNQPQHF,TGTGCCAGCTCACCTCAGGGGGGCCTTAATCAGCCCCAGCATTTT
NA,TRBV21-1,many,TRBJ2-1,CASSKEVGQGASNEQFF,NA
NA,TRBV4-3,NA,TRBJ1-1,CASSHQGQNTEAFF,TGCGCCAGCAGCCACCAAGGACAGAACACTGAAGCTTTCTTT
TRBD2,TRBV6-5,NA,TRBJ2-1,CAITLAGAYNEQFF,TGTGCCATCACACTAGCGGGGGCCTACAATGAGCAGTTCTTC
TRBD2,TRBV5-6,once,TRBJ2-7,CASSLEKSGGAPNEQYF,TGTGCCAGCAGCTTAGAGAAGAGCGGGGGGGCCCCTAACGAGCAGTACTTC
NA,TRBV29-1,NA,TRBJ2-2,CSVVGLSGELFF,TGCAGCGTTGTGGGCCTGTCCGGGGAGCTGTTTTTT
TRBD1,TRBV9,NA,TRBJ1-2,CASSVATRGDYTF,TGTGCCAGCAGCGTAGCTACCAGGGGGGACTACACCTTC
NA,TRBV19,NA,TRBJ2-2,CATRDGSSNTGELFF,TGTGCCACCAGAGATGGTTCCTCGAACACCGGGGAGCTGTTTTTT
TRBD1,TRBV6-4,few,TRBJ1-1,CASMRDRGQTEAFF,TGTGCCAGCATGCGGGACAGGGGGCAGACTGAAGCTTTCTTT
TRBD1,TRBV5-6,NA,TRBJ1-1,CASSFGTGGHTEAFF,TGTGCCAGCAGCTTTGGGACAGGGGGTCACACTGAAGCTTTCTTT
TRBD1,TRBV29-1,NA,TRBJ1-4,CSVDSLGQGVEKLFF,TGCAGCGTTGATTCCTTGGGACAGGGGGTCGAAAAACTGTTTTTT
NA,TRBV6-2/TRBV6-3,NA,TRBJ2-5,CASRYWKQETQYF,TGTGCCAGCCGATACTGGAAACAAGAGACCCAGTACTTC
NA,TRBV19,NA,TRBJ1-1,CASTRAPNTEAFF,TGTGCCAGTACTCGGGCGCCGAACACTGAAGCTTTCTTT
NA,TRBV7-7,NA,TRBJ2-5,CASSPGMGTQYF,TGTGCCAGCAGCCCAGGGATGGGGACCCAGTACTTC
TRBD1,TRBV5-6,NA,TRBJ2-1,CASSINRGQSYNEQFF,TGTGCCAGCAGCATCAACAGGGGGCAATCCTACAATGAGCAGTTCTTC
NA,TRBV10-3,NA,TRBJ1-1,CAISESAWAEAFF,TGTGCCATCAGTGAGTCGGCATGGGCTGAAGCTTTCTTT
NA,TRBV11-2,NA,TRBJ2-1,CASSFYGLDEQFF,TGTGCCAGCAGCTTTTACGGGTTGGATGAGCAGTTCTTC
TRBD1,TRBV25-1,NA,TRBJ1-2,CASSDRDRGLYGYTF,TGTGCCAGCAGTGACCGGGACAGGGGGCTCTATGGCTACACCTTC
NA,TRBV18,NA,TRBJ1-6,CASSPIYQTDTYNSPLHF,TGTGCCAGCTCACCTATCTATCAGACAGATACCTATAATTCACCCCTCCACTTT
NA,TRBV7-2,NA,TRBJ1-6,CASSLAIGSSPLHF,TGTGCCAGCAGCTTAGCGATAGGGTCCTCACCCCTCCACTTT
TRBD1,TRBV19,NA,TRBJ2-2,CASGGTGVTGELFF,TGTGCCAGTGGAGGGACAGGAGTTACCGGGGAGCTGTTTTTT
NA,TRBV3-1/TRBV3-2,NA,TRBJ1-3,CASSQIPDSSGNTIYF,TGTGCCAGCAGCCAAATACCGGACAGTTCTGGAAACACCATATATTTT
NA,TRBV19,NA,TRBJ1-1,CASSRQGENTEAFF,TGTGCCAGTAGCCGTCAAGGTGAGAACACTGAAGCTTTCTTT
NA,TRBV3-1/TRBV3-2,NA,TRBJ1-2,CASSRLPRSDRPNYGYTF,TGTGCCAGCAGCCGCCTCCCGAGAAGTGACAGGCCTAACTATGGCTACACCTTC
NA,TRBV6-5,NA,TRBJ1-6,CASRAIVPNSPLHF,TGTGCCAGCAGGGCGATTGTTCCCAATTCACCCCTCCACTTT
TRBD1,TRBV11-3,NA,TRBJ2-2,CASSSQTDRAVGELFF,TGTGCCAGCAGCTCCCAGACGGACAGGGCCGTCGGGGAGCTGTTTTTT
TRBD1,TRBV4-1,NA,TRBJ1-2,CASTTLKRTGGYYGYTF,TGCGCCAGCACAACGCTGAAGCGGACAGGAGGCTACTATGGCTACACCTTC
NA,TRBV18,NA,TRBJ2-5,CASSPMDGKETQYF,TGTGCCAGCTCACCAATGGACGGCAAAGAGACCCAGTACTTC
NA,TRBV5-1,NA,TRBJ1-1,CASSLKAMNTEAFF,TGCGCCAGCAGCTTGAAGGCCATGAACACTGAAGCTTTCTTT
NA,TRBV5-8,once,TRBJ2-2,CASPRGRTGELFF,TGTGCCAGCCCGAGAGGGCGCACCGGGGAGCTGTTTTTT
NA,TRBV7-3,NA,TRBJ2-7,CASSLRGAFGGRYSYEQYF,TGTGCCAGCAGCTTACGGGGAGCTTTCGGCGGACGGTACTCCTACGAGCAGTACTTC
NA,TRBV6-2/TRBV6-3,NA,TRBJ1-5,CASSRGNNQPQHF,TGTGCCAGCAGTCGGGGGAATAATCAGCCCCAGCATTTT
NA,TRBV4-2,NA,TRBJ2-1,CASSQGFGQQYNEQFF,TGTGCCAGCAGCCAAGGATTCGGGCAGCAGTACAATGAGCAGTTCTTC
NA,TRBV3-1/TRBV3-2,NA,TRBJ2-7,CASSQERISYEQYF,TGTGCCAGCAGCCAAGAGAGGATCTCCTACGAGCAGTACTTC
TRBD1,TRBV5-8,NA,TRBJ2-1,CASWPGQGLGEQFF,TGTGCCAGCTGGCCGGGACAGGGATTAGGTGAGCAGTTCTTC
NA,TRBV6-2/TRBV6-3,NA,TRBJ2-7,CASSAPLTRSSYEQYF,TGTGCCAGCAGTGCACCCCTGACGCGAAGCTCCTACGAGCAGTACTTC
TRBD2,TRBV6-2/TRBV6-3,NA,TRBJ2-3,CASSLTSGGSTDTQYF,TGTGCCAGCAGTTTGACTAGCGGGGGGTCCACAGATACGCAGTATTTT
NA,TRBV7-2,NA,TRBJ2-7,CASSPGPFYEQYF,TGTGCCAGCAGCCCCGGACCGTTCTACGAGCAGTACTTC
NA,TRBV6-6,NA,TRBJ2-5,CASSPFGETQYF,TGTGCCAGCAGTCCATTTGGGGAGACCCAGTACTTC
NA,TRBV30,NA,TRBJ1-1,CAWNFATEAFF,TGTGCCTGGAATTTCGCCACTGAAGCTTTCTTT
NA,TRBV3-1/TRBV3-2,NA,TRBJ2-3,CASSQGIRDTQYF,TGTGCCAGCAGCCAAGGGATACGAGATACGCAGTATTTT
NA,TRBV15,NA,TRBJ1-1,CATSRGASLNTEAFF,TGTGCCACCAGCAGAGGGGCCAGTCTGAACACTGAAGCTTTCTTT